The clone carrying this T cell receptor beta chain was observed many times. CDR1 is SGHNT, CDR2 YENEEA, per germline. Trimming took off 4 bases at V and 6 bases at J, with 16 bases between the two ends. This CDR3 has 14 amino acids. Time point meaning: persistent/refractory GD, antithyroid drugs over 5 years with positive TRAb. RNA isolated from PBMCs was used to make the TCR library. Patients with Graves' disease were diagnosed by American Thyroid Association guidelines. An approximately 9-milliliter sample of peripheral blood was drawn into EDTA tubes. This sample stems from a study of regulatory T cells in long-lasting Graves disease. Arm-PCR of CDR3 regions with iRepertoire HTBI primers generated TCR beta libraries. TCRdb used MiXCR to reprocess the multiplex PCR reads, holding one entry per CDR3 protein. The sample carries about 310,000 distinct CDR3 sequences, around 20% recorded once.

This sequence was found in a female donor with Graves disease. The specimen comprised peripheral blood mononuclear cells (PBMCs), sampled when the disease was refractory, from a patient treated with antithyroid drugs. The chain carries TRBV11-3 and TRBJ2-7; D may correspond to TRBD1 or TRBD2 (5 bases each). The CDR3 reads CASSSGPRGSEQYF. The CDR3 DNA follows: TGTGCCAGCAGCTCGGGACCCCGGGGATCCGAGCAGTACTTC.